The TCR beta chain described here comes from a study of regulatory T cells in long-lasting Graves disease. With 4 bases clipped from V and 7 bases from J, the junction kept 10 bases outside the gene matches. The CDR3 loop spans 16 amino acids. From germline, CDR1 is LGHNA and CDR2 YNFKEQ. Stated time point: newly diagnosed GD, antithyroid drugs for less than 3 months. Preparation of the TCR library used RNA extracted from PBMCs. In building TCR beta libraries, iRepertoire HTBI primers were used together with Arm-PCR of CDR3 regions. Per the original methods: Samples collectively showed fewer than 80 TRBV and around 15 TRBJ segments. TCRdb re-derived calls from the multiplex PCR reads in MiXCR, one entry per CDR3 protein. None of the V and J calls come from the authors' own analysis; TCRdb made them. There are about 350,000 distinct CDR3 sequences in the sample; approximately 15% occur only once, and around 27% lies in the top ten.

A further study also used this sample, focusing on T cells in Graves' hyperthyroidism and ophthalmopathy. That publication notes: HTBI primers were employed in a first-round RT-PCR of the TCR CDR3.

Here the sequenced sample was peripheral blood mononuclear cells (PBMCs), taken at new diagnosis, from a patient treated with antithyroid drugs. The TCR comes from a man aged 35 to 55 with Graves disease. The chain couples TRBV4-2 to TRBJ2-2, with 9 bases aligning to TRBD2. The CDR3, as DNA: TGTGCCAGCAGCCTGATCGGCGGGGGGGCCGACGGGGAGCTGTTTTTT. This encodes CASSLIGGGADGELFF.